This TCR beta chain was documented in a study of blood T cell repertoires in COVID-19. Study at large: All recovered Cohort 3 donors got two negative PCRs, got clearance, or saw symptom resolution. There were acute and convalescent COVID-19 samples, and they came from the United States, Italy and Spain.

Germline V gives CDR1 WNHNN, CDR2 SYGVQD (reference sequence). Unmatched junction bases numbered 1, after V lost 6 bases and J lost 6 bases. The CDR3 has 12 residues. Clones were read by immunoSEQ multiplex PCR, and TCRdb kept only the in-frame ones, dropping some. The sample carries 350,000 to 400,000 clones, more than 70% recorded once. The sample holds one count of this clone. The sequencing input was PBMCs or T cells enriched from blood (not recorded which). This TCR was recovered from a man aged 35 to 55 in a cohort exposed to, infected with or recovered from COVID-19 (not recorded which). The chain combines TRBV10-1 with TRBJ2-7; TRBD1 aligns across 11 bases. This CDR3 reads CASSGQGAEQYF. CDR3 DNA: TGCGCCAGCAGCGGACAGGGGGCCGAGCAGTACTTC.